This T cell receptor (beta chain) was captured in a study of PD-L1 blockade in urothelial cancer. Germline CDR1 MNHNS, CDR2 SASEGT. This CDR3 contains 15 residues. V was pared by 7 bases and J by 0 bases, with 6 bases of the junction left unmatched. Here immunoSEQ multiplex PCR was the method, and the copy in TCRdb shows in-frame clones only, minus some. The sample shows about 26,000 clones, around nine tenths of them seen only once. The chain recombines TRBV6-1 with TRBJ1-5, with TRBD1 matching 7 bases. Sequencing was performed on PBMCs, taken around atezolizumab (anti-PD-L1) treatment. The origin of this receptor is a man in his sixties with urothelial cancer. The chain's CDR3 is CASMTTGHSNQPQHF. In DNA form, the CDR3 reads TGTGCCAGCATGACGACAGGGCATAGCAATCAGCCCCAGCATTTT.